This T cell receptor beta chain was observed in a study of blood T cells in healthy people across ages. Study observations and caveats: Diversity was higher, and naive CD4+ cells more numerous, in long-lived donors than in aged donors. Diversity estimates from one million T cells were considered underestimates.

The CDR3 is 14 residues long. The V gene's germline CDR1 is SGHVS and CDR2 FNYEAQ. With 7 bases clipped from V and 5 bases from J, the junction kept 8 bases outside the gene matches. Combining a sample-barcoded 5' primer with a J-beta primer mix, a second PCR ran for roughly 7 to 11 cycles. Each CDR3 protein is one row after TCRdb ran MiXCR on the 5' RACE reads. Of approximately 1,000,000 distinct CDR3 sequences in the sample, around 43% were seen once. Per sample, no less than 6 micrograms of total RNA were extracted. This clonotype was recorded a few times. Its target is not known. The gene calls are TRBV7-6 and TRBJ2-1; 7 positions match TRBD2. The TCR was taken from a woman in her sixties in good health. The sequencing input was blood. The CDR3 DNA sequence: TGTGCCAGCACCCCGCGGGCGGGAGACAATGAGCAGTTCTTC. The encoded protein is CASTPRAGDNEQFF. Together with reference TRBV7-6 and TRBJ2-1, the CDR3 gives the full variable domain: GAGVSQSPRYKVTKRGQDVALRCDPISGHVSLYWYRQALGQGPEFLTYFNYEAQQDKSGLPNDRFSAERPEGSISTLTIQRTEQRDSAMYRCASTPRAGDNEQFFGPGTRLTVL.